Listed here are 30 T cell receptor beta chains from one sample, sequenced in a study of identical twins. MiXCR, applied by TCRdb to the 5' RACE reads, yields one record per CDR3 protein. Found here are some 1,700,000 distinct CDR3 sequences, about 31% of them singletons; the top ten hold about 0.27%. Sequencing was performed on cord blood. The receptors here all came from a newborn girl in good health.

The CDR3: CSARSQGSYEQYF. The CDR3 DNA sequence: TGCAGTGCTAGATCACAGGGGTCTTACGAGCAGTACTTC. V is TRBV20-1 and J is TRBJ2-5; TRBD1 aligns across 7 bases. The better agreement between TRBJ2-7 and the DNA end casts doubt on the J call. In germline, CDR1 is DFQATT, CDR2 SNEGSKA (reference sequence). CDR3 length: 13 residues.

This clonotype showed up just a few times. The chain carries TRBV20-1 and TRBJ2-7, with 10 bases identical to TRBD1. There are 13 residues in the CDR3. The J segment lost 3 bases and the V segment lost 6 bases, leaving 5 bases of the junction unmatched. From germline, CDR1 is DFQATT and CDR2 SNEGSKA (reference sequence). This CDR3 reads CSATGTGDYEQYF. The CDR3 bases are TGCAGTGCCACCGGGACAGGGGACTACGAGCAGTACTTC.

This clonotype was seen a handful of times. V gene TRBV20-1 combines with J gene TRBJ2-7, with 10 nucleotides matching TRBD2. J was trimmed by 0 bases and V by 4 bases; bases with no gene match: 18. Germline V gene lookup returns CDR1 DFQATT and CDR2 SNEGSKA (reference sequence). The CDR3 sequence is 19 residues long. The CDR3 loop is CSAKGGLASGSRGSYEQYF. CDR3 DNA: TGCAGTGCTAAAGGGGGTTTGGCTAGCGGGAGTAGAGGCTCCTACGAGCAGTACTTC.

The J gene is TRBJ2-3, the V gene TRBV18, with 9 positions matching TRBD2. The V gene end was trimmed by 6 bases and the J gene end by 2 bases; junction bases not matched to a gene: 9. Germline values: CDR1 KGHSH, CDR2 LQKENI. The CDR3 is made up of 16 amino acids. CDR3 residues: CASSPSGRTYTDTQYF. The DNA for the CDR3 is TGTGCCAGCTCCCCAAGCGGGAGGACGTACACAGATACGCAGTATTTT.

This chain uses TRBV20-1 with TRBJ2-1, with TRBD2 as a possible D gene (6 bases). This CDR3 spans 16 amino acids. The germline V and J ends were trimmed by 0 bases and 2 bases, with 14 bases remaining between them. Germline CDR1 is DFQATT and CDR2 is SNEGSKA (reference sequence). Here the CDR3 reads CSARDAGKRAYNEQFF. Written as DNA, the CDR3 is TGCAGTGCTAGAGATGCGGGGAAGCGGGCCTACAATGAGCAGTTCTTC.

This clonotype has a count of ten or more. The chain combines TRBV21-1 with TRBJ2-7; TRBD1, the table's D call, lacks a check against the DNA. TRBV21-1 is classified as a pseudogene. The CDR3 extends over 14 amino acids. CDR3 sequence reads: CASSKGTGGYEQYF. In DNA form, the CDR3 reads TGTGCCAGCAGCAAAGGGACAGGGGGCTACGAGCAGTACTTC.

This clonotype was seen a few times. This chain uses TRBV9 with TRBJ1-1; no definite D call. The V end was cut by 2 bases, the J end by 1 base, with 9 bases between. CDR3 length equals 14 residues. The V gene's germline CDR1 is SGDLS and CDR2 YYNGEE. The CDR3 region is CASSVGPKNTEAFF. Written as DNA, the CDR3 is TGTGCCAGCAGCGTTGGACCCAAGAACACTGAAGCTTTCTTT.

The rearrangement links TRBV28 to TRBJ2-1; 8 nucleotides align to TRBD1. Germline V gene sequence: CDR1 MDHEN, CDR2 SYDVKM. Trimming cost V 0 bases and J 7 bases; bases outside gene matches: 14. The CDR3 is 18 amino acids. Here the CDR3 DNA reads TGTGCCAGCAGTTTATGGAAGGGCGTCGGACAGGGTAAAAATGAGCAGTTCTTC. It specifies CASSLWKGVGQGKNEQFF.

The rearrangement joins TRBV24-1 to TRBJ2-1; 7 bases line up with TRBD2. The CDR3 consists of 16 residues. Germline CDR1 KGHDR, CDR2 SFDVKD. V lost 3 bases, J lost 0 bases, and 4 bases stayed unmatched. For the CDR3, the DNA is TGTGCCACCAGTGATGCGACTAGCAGCTCCTACAATGAGCAGTTCTTC. The encoded protein is CATSDATSSSYNEQFF.

This clonotype was picked up a small number of times. The chain recombines TRBV20-1 with TRBJ1-2, with a possible D match to TRBD1 (5 bases). Germline loops: CDR1 DFQATT, CDR2 SNEGSKA (reference sequence). The V gene lost 0 bases and the J gene lost 8 bases, with 16 bases spanning the gap. The length of the CDR3 is 14 residues. The CDR3 coding sequence is TGCAGTGCTAGAGATCGGAGGGGCGCGGGGGGCTACACCTTC. Protein product: CSARDRRGAGGYTF.

This clonotype was seen only a few times. The chain uses TRBV20-1 and TRBJ2-1; 7 bases are shared with TRBD2. Unmatched junction bases numbered 8, after V lost 3 bases and J lost 0 bases. Germline V gives CDR1 DFQATT, CDR2 SNEGSKA (reference sequence). The CDR3 has 16 residues. The CDR3 DNA sequence: TGCAGTGCTAGGGCGATTCCGGGGGGCTCCTACAATGAGCAGTTCTTC. Translating gives CSARAIPGGSYNEQFF.

As regards this clonotype: This may stem from a read error, because a much larger clone lies one nucleotide away. V gene TRBV3-1 combines with J gene TRBJ2-7, with D unclear. Per the germline V gene, CDR1 is LGHDT and CDR2 is YNNKEL (reference sequence). Trimming pared 4 bases from V and 0 bases from J, leaving 7 bases between. CDR3 length equals 13 residues. CDR3 sequence reads: CASSRWSSYEQYV. For the CDR3, the DNA is TGTGCCAGCAGCCGTTGGAGCTCCTACGAGCAGTACGTC.

V gene TRBV20-1 combines with J gene TRBJ2-1; perhaps TRBD2 as D (5 bases). The germline V gene encodes CDR1 DFQATT and CDR2 SNEGSKA (reference sequence). V was pared by 6 bases and J by 5 bases, with 14 bases between. The CDR3 sequence is 13 residues long. The CDR3 DNA reads as TGCAGTGCCCTTGAAGGGAGACACAATGAGCAGTTCTTC. Its protein is CSALEGRHNEQFF.

This clonotype was counted only a few times. The chain employs TRBV28 and TRBJ2-3; D gene unclear. V dropped 8 bases and J dropped 1 base, with 13 bases sitting between them. CDR3 size: 14 residues. CDR1 is MDHEN, CDR2 SYDVKM, per germline. CDR3 sequence reads: CASRSVGGTDTQYF. The CDR3 DNA reads as TGTGCCAGCCGGAGCGTAGGAGGCACAGATACGCAGTATTTT.

J is TRBJ2-1 and V is TRBV29-1; 15 bases line up with TRBD2. This CDR3 is 14 amino acids long. Germline lookup yields CDR1 SQVTM and CDR2 ANQGSEA. The ends lost 4 bases at V and 15 bases at J; junction bases unmatched: 10. DNA of the CDR3: TGCAGCGTTGCAAAGGGACTAGCGGGAGGAATAGGGTTCTTC. Translating it yields CSVAKGLAGGIGFF.

In regard to this clonotype: A read error may account for a junction end that differs from germline. This chain joins TRBV27 and TRBJ1-2; 7 nucleotides line up with TRBD1. Germline V gives CDR1 MNHEY, CDR2 SMNVEV (reference sequence). The CDR3 is 14 residues long. The CDR3 here is CASRLLGTDYGYTF. The CDR3, as DNA: TGTGCCAGCAGGTTATTGGGGACAGACTATGGCTACACCTTC.

The chain carries TRBV14 and TRBJ2-5, with D possibly TRBD2 on 6 matching bases. Trimming removed 2 bases from V and 1 base from J, with 17 bases in between. This CDR3 is built from 17 residues. The germline gives CDR1 SGHDN, CDR2 FVKESK. The CDR3 nucleotides read TGTGCCAGCAGCCAAAGGTTCGGCGGGGCGTCCCAAGAGACCCAGTACTTC. This gives the protein CASSQRFGGASQETQYF.

The chain joins TRBV9 to TRBJ2-3; D gene unclear. The V gene's germline CDR1 is SGDLS and CDR2 YYNGEE. Trimming took 0 bases from V and 0 from J, leaving 8 bases between them. The length of the CDR3 is 15 residues. The CDR3 protein is CASSVVGHSTDTQYF. The CDR3 DNA reads as TGTGCCAGCAGCGTAGTCGGCCATAGCACAGATACGCAGTATTTT.

The chain links TRBV20-1 to TRBJ2-3, with TRBD2 identical over 12 bases. CDR1 is DFQATT and CDR2 is SNEGSKA in the germline V gene (reference sequence). There are 15 residues in the CDR3. The trim removed 3 bases at V and 3 bases at J, leaving 4 bases unmatched. The CDR3 nucleotides are TGCAGTGCTAGCGTGACTAGCGGGAGTACAGATACGCAGTATTTT. Its protein product is CSASVTSGSTDTQYF.

This clonotype has more than one count but fewer than ten. The DNA for the CDR3 is TGTGCCACCAGTGATAGACTAGCGGGGGGGAGGGCCTACAATGAGCAGTTCTTC. Its protein product is CATSDRLAGGRAYNEQFF. The chain carries TRBV24-1 and TRBJ2-1; 14 bases map to TRBD2. Germline CDR1 is KGHDR and CDR2 is SFDVKD. This CDR3 spans 18 amino acids. V lost 3 bases to trimming and J lost 2 bases; unmatched junction nucleotides: 5.

This clonotype appeared once. The J gene is TRBJ1-3, the V gene TRBV7-2; a weak D match, TRBD1 (6 bases). This CDR3 region has 17 residues. In germline, CDR1 is SGHTA, CDR2 FQGNSA. V gave up 0 bases and J gave up 0 bases, with 12 bases separating them. The CDR3 loop reads CASSLAGGPLSGNTIYF. The CDR3 bases are TGTGCCAGCAGCTTAGCTGGGGGCCCCCTCTCTGGAAACACCATATATTTT.

For the CDR3, the DNA is TGTGCCAGCACTCTGGGATGGGCCTCGGGGGCTGAAGCTTTCTTT. This gives the protein CASTLGWASGAEAFF. The V gene is TRBV6-1, the J gene TRBJ1-1; D possibly corresponds to TRBD1 (5 bases). CDR3 size: 15 residues. V was trimmed by 7 bases and J by 6 bases, leaving 21 bases between them. Germline CDR1 reads MNHNS; CDR2 reads SASEGT.

This clonotype was recorded a few times. The genes are TRBV29-1 and TRBJ1-5; TRBD1 agrees at 10 bases. The CDR3 has 12 amino acids. With V trimmed by 5 bases and J by 7 bases, 2 bases remained unmatched. Germline CDR1 is SQVTM and CDR2 is ANQGSEA. CDR3 sequence: CSVWTGGQPQHF. CDR3 nucleotide sequence: TGCAGCGTTTGGACAGGGGGGCAGCCCCAGCATTTT.

In this sample, this clonotype turned up a few times. CDR3 protein: CASIGSPKGYTF. The CDR3 bases are TGTGCCAGCATAGGTTCACCGAAGGGCTACACCTTC. The rearrangement links TRBV12-3 or TRBV12-4 to TRBJ1-2; D gene unclear. There are 12 residues in the CDR3. V was shortened by 7 bases and J by 8 bases, with 14 bases between the two germline ends.

The rearrangement joins TRBV6-5 to TRBJ1-2; the match to TRBD1 covers 7 bases. CDR3 length equals 15 residues. V lost 2 bases, J lost 4 bases, and 7 bases stayed unmatched. CDR1 is MNHEY, CDR2 SVGAGI, per germline. The CDR3 DNA reads as TGTGCCAGCAGTTACGCGACAGGGAGTCTCTATGGCTACACCTTC. Translating gives CASSYATGSLYGYTF.

This clonotype is a singleton in its sample. V and J are TRBV4-1 and TRBJ2-7; 9 nucleotides line up with TRBD1. Germline values: CDR1 MGHRA, CDR2 YSYEKL. This CDR3 contains 15 residues. V lost 1 base to trimming and J lost 7 bases; unmatched junction nucleotides: 8. The CDR3 region has the DNA TGCGCCAGCAGCCAAGTACAGGGGGCAAGCAATGAGCAGTACTTC. Protein sequence: CASSQVQGASNEQYF.

The J gene is TRBJ2-3, the V gene TRBV28; possibly TRBD2 for D (6 bases). V was pared by 7 bases and J by 0 bases, with 20 bases between. CDR1 is MDHEN, CDR2 SYDVKM, per germline. The CDR3 runs 17 residues. CDR3 nucleotides: TGTGCCAGCACCCGGGACTTCAACCCATCTAGCACAGATACGCAGTATTTT. It codes for CASTRDFNPSSTDTQYF.

This clonotype was detected a few times. The chain combines TRBV20-1 with TRBJ1-1; the D is unclear. Germline V CDR1 and CDR2: DFQATT, SNEGSKA (reference sequence). The CDR3 has 9 residues. Between the trimmed V and J ends, which lost 8 bases and 2 bases, there was a span of 3 bases. The CDR3 loop reads CSTNTEAFF. CDR3 sequence (DNA): TGCAGTACCAACACTGAAGCTTTCTTT.

This clonotype occurred a few times. J is TRBJ2-5 and V is TRBV20-1; 10 bases map to TRBD2. This CDR3 has 16 amino acids. The V segment lost 5 bases and the J segment 11 bases; nucleotides outside the gene matches: 20. Per the germline V gene, CDR1 is DFQATT and CDR2 is SNEGSKA (reference sequence). This CDR3 reads CSALLAWTSGYNEQYF. In DNA form, the CDR3 reads TGCAGTGCTCTATTAGCTTGGACTAGCGGTTACAATGAGCAGTACTTC.

The chain links TRBV20-1 to TRBJ2-3, with D uncertain. Trimming left V 3 bases short and J 3 bases short, with 19 bases between. Germline values: CDR1 DFQATT, CDR2 SNEGSKA (reference sequence). CDR3 size: 16 residues. For the CDR3, the DNA is TGCAGTGCTAGCCCACCAAGCATTCGAGAGACAGATACGCAGTATTTT. Its protein is CSASPPSIRETDTQYF.